The entry that follows covers one T cell receptor (beta chain) sequence. The data were taken from a study of blood T cell repertoires in COVID-19. As originally analysed: For nucleated cells, counts were estimated from reference gene primer amplification. TCRdb's copy holds only in-frame clones and misses some; the assay was immunoSEQ multiplex PCR. For V, J and clone size, that table is used; D and trimming come from the DNA. This table holds around 230,000 clones, roughly 87% found once. The V gene end was trimmed by 0 bases and the J gene end by 5 bases; junction bases not matched to a gene: 1. Germline V gene data show CDR1 as MGHRA and CDR2 as YSYEKL. The CDR3 is 15 amino acids.

The chain joins TRBV4-1 to TRBJ1-5; 10 nucleotides match TRBD1. Sequencing input: PBMCs or T cells enriched from blood (not recorded which). This sequence originates from a man aged 18 to 29 with acute COVID-19. The CDR3 DNA reads TGCGCCAGCAGCCAAGAGGACAGGGGGGATCAGCCCCAGCATTTT. Its protein product is CASSQEDRGDQPQHF.